Following are 29 T cell receptor beta chains from one sample sequenced in a study of blood T cell repertoires in COVID-19. Libraries were prepared by immunoSEQ multiplex PCR; TCRdb keeps only in-frame clonotypes and omits some of them. Among approximately 410,000 clones listed, 70% to 90% were seen once. Material: peripheral blood. These receptors all stem from a woman aged 25 to 39 with active or convalescent COVID-19.

The V and J genes are TRBV5-1 and TRBJ2-7; 7 nucleotides agree with TRBD1. The CDR3 has 14 residues. The germline gives CDR1 SGHRS, CDR2 YFSETQ. J was trimmed by 3 bases and V by 5 bases; bases with no gene match: 8. CDR3 protein: CASRAATGFYEQYF. The CDR3 DNA reads as TGCGCCAGCAGGGCCGCGACAGGGTTCTACGAGCAGTACTTC.

In regard to this clone: Distinct nucleotide sequences in the sample also encode this CDR3. The chain has TRBV12-3 or TRBV12-4 and TRBJ1-1; the D is unclear. The ends were cut back, 3 bases at V and 5 bases at J, with 4 bases in the middle. The CDR3 runs 11 residues. This CDR3 is CASSFGTEAFF. The CDR3 bases are TGTGCCAGCAGTTTCGGTACTGAAGCTTTCTTT.

Details on this clone: One junction end disagrees with the germline gene, perhaps due to a read error. This rearrangement joins TRBV11-2 to TRBJ2-7; 7 bases align to TRBD2. This CDR3 comprises 15 residues. Germline values: CDR1 SGHAT, CDR2 FQNNGV. The CDR3 DNA reads as TGTGCCAGCAGCCTAGAAGCGGGACCATCCTACGAGCAGTACTTC. This sequence encodes CASSLEAGPSYEQYF.

The chain joins TRBV27 to TRBJ2-7, with D maybe TRBD1 (6 bases). The CDR3 extends over 12 amino acids. Trimming took off 8 bases at V and 6 bases at J, with 14 bases between the two ends. Germline loops: CDR1 MNHEY, CDR2 SMNVEV (reference sequence). Here the CDR3 reads CASHGQTAEQYF. The CDR3, as DNA: TGTGCCAGCCATGGACAGACCGCCGAGCAGTACTTC.

The chain uses TRBV18 and TRBJ2-5, with 16 bases aligning to TRBD2. CDR1 KGHSH and CDR2 LQKENI come from the germline V gene. This CDR3 has 19 amino acids. Losses at the gene ends were 4 bases for V and 5 bases for J; bases not matched to a gene: 13. In DNA form, the CDR3 reads TGTGCCAGCTCACACCCGGGACTAGCGGGAGGGCCCTCGGGGGAGACCCAGTACTTC. It is translated as CASSHPGLAGGPSGETQYF. Combining the CDR3 with reference TRBV18 and TRBJ2-5 gives the whole variable domain NAGVMQNPRHLVRRRGQEARLRCSPMKGHSHVYWYRQLPEEGLKFMVYLQKENIIDESGMPKERFSAEFPKEGPSILRIQQVVRGDSAAYFCASSHPGLAGGPSGETQYFGPGTRLLVL.

The gene calls are TRBV2 and TRBJ2-5; D may be TRBD2 (7 bases). This CDR3 has 16 amino acids. Germline V CDR1 and CDR2: SNHLY, FYNNEI. With 10 bases removed from V and 1 base from J, the gap between germline ends came to 22 bases. CDR3 in amino acids: CATLRGREAIQETQYF. CDR3 nucleotide sequence: TGTGCCACCCTCAGGGGCCGGGAGGCAATCCAAGAGACCCAGTACTTC.

J is TRBJ1-1 and V is TRBV3-1 (or the pseudogene TRBV3-2), with a weak D call TRBD1 (5 bases). The CDR3 covers 15 residues. The ends were cut back, 1 base at V and 4 bases at J, with 13 bases in the middle. Per germline, CDR1 LGHDT and CDR2 YNNKEL (reference sequence). In nucleotides, the CDR3 is TGTGCCAGCAGCCAAGGGAGGGTTGGGGGCACTGAAGCTTTCTTT. It specifies CASSQGRVGGTEAFF.

This clone was seen once. The chain links TRBV2 to TRBJ2-5, with TRBD1 identical over 7 bases. The CDR3 totals 15 residues. The V gene's germline CDR1 is SNHLY and CDR2 FYNNEI. V shed 0 bases, J shed 5 bases, and the junction held 6 bases outside the gene matches. The CDR3 nucleotides read TGTGCCAGCAGTGAAGCGCTACAGGGGCGGGAGACCCAGTACTTC. It specifies CASSEALQGRETQYF.

The chain employs TRBV7-2 and TRBJ1-5, with a tentative D call TRBD1 (5 bases). V lost 6 bases to trimming and J lost 2 bases, with 17 bases between them. Germline-derived CDR1 and CDR2 are SGHTA and FQGNSA. This CDR3 is built from 16 residues. The CDR3 sequence is CASSSVGGGGNQPQHF. The CDR3, as DNA: TGTGCCAGCAGTTCTGTGGGCGGAGGGGGCAATCAGCCCCAGCATTTT.

This rearrangement joins TRBV2 to TRBJ2-5, with D possibly being TRBD2 (5 bases). Trimming removed 5 bases from V and 4 bases from J, with 11 bases in between. In germline, CDR1 is SNHLY, CDR2 FYNNEI. The CDR3 has 13 amino acids. DNA for the CDR3: TGTGCCAGCAGTTCAACTAGAATAGAGACCCAGTACTTC. Translating gives CASSSTRIETQYF.

The V and J genes are TRBV5-1 and TRBJ1-6, with D possibly being TRBD1 (5 bases). In germline, CDR1 is SGHRS, CDR2 YFSETQ. The CDR3 spans 18 residues. V lost 2 bases to trimming and J lost 0 bases, with 15 bases between them. CDR3 loop: CASSLTGAQSSYNSPLHF. CDR3 DNA: TGCGCCAGCAGCTTAACAGGCGCTCAGAGCTCCTATAATTCACCCCTCCACTTT.

This clone came up once. V and J are TRBV18 and TRBJ2-7, with 7 positions matching TRBD2. There are 15 residues in the CDR3. The J segment lost 3 bases and the V segment lost 6 bases, leaving 11 bases of the junction unmatched. Germline V gene lookup returns CDR1 KGHSH and CDR2 LQKENI. The CDR3 spells CASSPGGPGVYEQYF. CDR3 nucleotide sequence: TGTGCCAGCTCGCCGGGGGGACCTGGGGTCTACGAGCAGTACTTC. The entire variable domain, with the rest obtained from reference TRBV18 and TRBJ2-7, is as follows: NAGVMQNPRHLVRRRGQEARLRCSPMKGHSHVYWYRQLPEEGLKFMVYLQKENIIDESGMPKERFSAEFPKEGPSILRIQQVVRGDSAAYFCASSPGGPGVYEQYFGPGTRLTVT.

This clone was detected once. This chain uses TRBV5-4 with TRBJ2-2, with unresolved D. This CDR3 comprises 14 residues. Germline V gene data show CDR1 as SGHNT and CDR2 as YYREEE (reference sequence). Between the trimmed V and J ends, which lost 7 bases and 3 bases, there was a span of 13 bases. CDR3 loop: CASRRLDDTGELFF. The CDR3 DNA reads TGTGCCAGCCGGCGCCTAGATGACACCGGGGAGCTGTTTTTT.

This clone was counted only a few times. J is TRBJ1-2 and V is TRBV7-2, with D perhaps TRBD1 (6 bases). Per the germline V gene, CDR1 is SGHTA and CDR2 is FQGNSA. V lost 4 bases to trimming and J lost 8 bases, with 14 bases between them. This CDR3 is built from 13 residues. CDR3 DNA: TGTGCCAGCAGCTCTCCAGGGGTTCGGGGCTACACCTTC. Encoded protein: CASSSPGVRGYTF.

This chain joins TRBV2 and TRBJ1-2, with TRBD1 matching 7 bases. V dropped 4 bases and J dropped 0; count of bases not matched to a gene: 2. CDR1 is SNHLY, CDR2 FYNNEI, per germline. The CDR3 has 14 amino acids. The CDR3 region is CASSATGANYGYTF. CDR3 in DNA: TGTGCCAGCAGTGCTACAGGGGCTAACTATGGCTACACCTTC.

The rearrangement links TRBV19 to TRBJ1-4; maybe TRBD1 (6 bases). V lost 4 bases and J 8 bases, leaving 11 bases between the germline ends. Per germline, CDR1 LNHDA and CDR2 SQIVND (reference sequence). There are 13 residues in the CDR3. The DNA of the CDR3 is TGTGCCAGTAGTACAGGGGAGCAAGAAAAACTGTTTTTT. Its protein product is CASSTGEQEKLFF.

This clone appeared a few times. The chain combines TRBV6-5 with TRBJ1-5; a weak D match, TRBD1 (5 bases). Germline lookup yields CDR1 MNHEY and CDR2 SVGAGI. With 0 bases removed from V and 11 bases from J, the gap between germline ends came to 11 bases. CDR3 length equals 13 residues. CDR3 sequence reads: CASSYSMEGAQHF. CDR3 DNA sequence: TGTGCCAGCAGTTACTCGATGGAAGGGGCCCAGCATTTT.

The gene calls are TRBV28 and TRBJ2-4, with TRBD1 matching over 10 bases. V lost 2 bases to trimming and J lost 6 bases; unmatched junction nucleotides: 10. Germline CDR1 is MDHEN and CDR2 is SYDVKM. This CDR3 contains 17 residues. The CDR3 here is CASSLRGGQGMGNIQYF. CDR3 coding DNA: TGTGCCAGCAGTTTAAGGGGGGGACAGGGGATGGGAAACATTCAGTACTTC.

This chain uses TRBV5-1 with TRBJ2-7, with unresolved D. CDR3 length equals 14 residues. Germline values: CDR1 SGHRS, CDR2 YFSETQ. Between the trimmed V and J ends, which lost 0 bases and 0 bases, there was a span of 7 bases. CDR3 sequence: CASSLGWSSYEQYF. For the CDR3, the DNA is TGCGCCAGCAGCTTGGGCTGGAGCTCCTACGAGCAGTACTTC.

The chain employs TRBV6-2 or TRBV6-3 and TRBJ2-7; a weak D match, TRBD2 (7 bases). CDR3 length: 18 residues. Germline values: CDR1 MNHEY, CDR2 SVGEGT. Trimming stripped 1 base from V and 2 bases from J, with 21 bases between. The CDR3 protein is CASSYFPEGGGVTYEQYF. The CDR3 DNA follows: TGTGCCAGCAGTTACTTCCCGGAGGGGGGAGGGGTAACCTACGAGCAGTACTTC.

The chain recombines TRBV7-9 with TRBJ1-1; D not certain. The CDR3 loop spans 17 amino acids. Trimming pared 4 bases from V and 5 bases from J, leaving 23 bases between. Germline V gene lookup returns CDR1 SEHNR and CDR2 FQNEAQ (reference sequence). CDR3 residues: CASSSLYLSGGQTEAFF. DNA of the CDR3: TGTGCCAGCAGCTCCCTATATCTATCGGGAGGGCAAACTGAAGCTTTCTTT.

The rearrangement links TRBV2 to TRBJ2-3, with a weak D call TRBD1 (6 bases). With 2 bases removed from V and 1 base from J, the gap between germline ends came to 16 bases. CDR1 and CDR2 (germline): SNHLY, FYNNEI. This CDR3 contains 17 residues. The CDR3 region has the DNA TGTGCCAGCAGTGAAAGCGGTATGGACAGCCGCACAGATACGCAGTATTTT. As protein: CASSESGMDSRTDTQYF.

The rearrangement uses TRBV21-1 and TRBJ2-7; TRBD1, as called in the table, went unchecked against the DNA. TRBV21-1 is an annotated pseudogene. The CDR3 extends over 16 amino acids. This CDR3 is CASSKVADRGELEQYF. The DNA for the CDR3 is TGTGCCAGCAGCAAAGTTGCAGACAGGGGGGAGCTCGAGCAGTACTTC.

The chain joins TRBV7-8 to TRBJ1-2; tentatively, D is TRBD1 (5 bases). The germline CDR1 and CDR2 sequences are SGHVS and FQNEAQ. The CDR3 covers 15 residues. The germline V and J ends were trimmed by 5 bases and 0 bases, with 13 bases remaining between them. The CDR3 region is CASSPDEGANYGYTF. The DNA for the CDR3 is TGTGCCAGCAGCCCAGACGAAGGGGCTAACTATGGCTACACCTTC. The variable domain in full, with the rest retrieved from reference TRBV7-8 and TRBJ1-2, is GAGVSQSPRYKVAKRGQDVALRCDPISGHVSLFWYQQALGQGPEFLTYFQNEAQLDKSGLPSDRFFAERPEGSVSTLKIQRTQQEDSAVYLCASSPDEGANYGYTFGSGTRLTVV.

V is TRBV6-6 and J is TRBJ1-3; maybe TRBD1 (5 bases). Per germline, CDR1 MNHNY and CDR2 SVGAGI (reference sequence). Trimming pared 5 bases from V and 2 bases from J, leaving 10 bases between. CDR3 length equals 14 residues. DNA of the CDR3: TGTGCCAGCAGTACTCAGGGTACTGGAAACACCATATATTTT. Its translation: CASSTQGTGNTIYF.

Notes on this clone: Other DNA variants within this sample encode the same CDR3. The chain uses TRBV19 and TRBJ1-4, with D perhaps matching TRBD1 (6 bases). From germline, CDR1 is LNHDA and CDR2 SQIVND (reference sequence). Trimming left V 9 bases short and J 8 bases short, with 10 bases between. This CDR3 has 11 amino acids. For the CDR3, the DNA is TGTGCCAGCAAACAGGGAGAAAAACTGTTTTTT. Its protein is CASKQGEKLFF.

The chain recombines TRBV5-5 with TRBJ1-5, with no clear D. The CDR3 covers 14 residues. Germline CDR1 SGHKS, CDR2 YYEKEE (reference sequence). Trimming removed 4 bases from V and 2 bases from J, with 10 bases in between. The CDR3, as DNA: TGTGCCAGCAGCCTAGATCGGGGCAATCAGCCCCAGCATTTT. Translation gives CASSLDRGNQPQHF.

The V call is TRBV30, the J call TRBJ2-7; 10 bases are shared with TRBD1. The germline gives CDR1 GTSNPN, CDR2 SVGIG (reference sequence). The CDR3 is 15 amino acids. Losses at the gene ends were 1 base for V and 2 bases for J; bases not matched to a gene: 5. The CDR3 here is CAWSGRQGAAYEQYF. As DNA, the CDR3 is TGTGCCTGGAGTGGGCGACAGGGGGCGGCCTACGAGCAGTACTTC.

The chain joins TRBV5-6 to TRBJ2-3, with 7 bases identical to TRBD1. J lost 2 bases, V lost 4 bases, and 10 bases had no gene match. Germline V gene lookup returns CDR1 SGHDT and CDR2 YYEEEE. The CDR3 is 16 amino acids. The CDR3 DNA is TGTGCCAGCAGCAACCTACGACAGGGAGACACAGATACGCAGTATTTT. This encodes CASSNLRQGDTDTQYF.